The rows below give T cell receptor beta chains drawn from one sample of a study of control samples from healthy donors and cancer patients. Here immunoSEQ multiplex PCR was the method, and the copy in TCRdb shows in-frame clones only, minus some. Among roughly 76,000 clones, approximately 94% were seen once, and the ten largest hold roughly 1.3%. The specimen was PBMCs. These receptors all stem from a woman aged 40 to 50 with lung cancer. Both conserved end residues are part of each CDR3. D genes are given only for firm matches. Rows may omit the clone size; those that give it use once, few, many or a size class.

V gene: TRBV6-5
J gene: TRBJ2-7
D gene: .
clone size: .
CDR3 DNA: TGTGCCAGCAGTTACTATGCAGCGAACTACGAGCAGTACTTC
CDR3 protein: CASSYYAANYEQYF

V gene: TRBV6-1
J gene: TRBJ2-3
D gene: TRBD2
clone size: .
CDR3 DNA: TGTGCCAGCAGTGAAGCACCGGCGGCTAGCGGGGGAGATACGCAGTATTTT
CDR3 protein: CASSEAPAASGGDTQYF

V gene: TRBV6-5
J gene: TRBJ1-2
D gene: TRBD1
clone size: .
CDR3 DNA: TGTGCCAGCAGTTACTCCAGACAGGGGGACTTTGGCTACACCTTC
CDR3 protein: CASSYSRQGDFGYTF

V gene: TRBV5-1
J gene: TRBJ2-1
D gene: .
clone size: .
CDR3 DNA: TGCGCCAGCAGCTTAGACGGGGGATCCTACAATGAGCAGTTCTTC
CDR3 protein: CASSLDGGSYNEQFF

V gene: TRBV29-1
J gene: TRBJ2-3
D gene: TRBD2
clone size: .
CDR3 DNA: TGCAGCGTTGAAGGGGGAGGGGTCTTCTCGTATAGCACAGATACGCAGTATTTT
CDR3 protein: CSVEGGGVFSYSTDTQYF

V gene: TRBV24-1
J gene: TRBJ1-1
D gene: TRBD1
clone size: .
CDR3 DNA: TGTGCCACCAGTCAGGGGGTTTACACTGAAGCTTTCTTT
CDR3 protein: CATSQGVYTEAFF

V gene: TRBV12-5
J gene: TRBJ2-5
D gene: TRBD2
clone size: few
CDR3 DNA: TGTGCTAGTGGTACCGGGACTAGCGGGGGGAAAGGCCAGTACTTC
CDR3 protein: CASGTGTSGGKGQYF

V gene: TRBV14
J gene: TRBJ1-2
D gene: .
clone size: .
CDR3 DNA: TGTGCCAGCAGCCAGGGCAGGTCCTGGAGCTACACCTTC
CDR3 protein: CASSQGRSWSYTF

V gene: TRBV6-5
J gene: TRBJ1-2
D gene: .
clone size: .
CDR3 DNA: TGTGCCAGCAGTTACTTGCCGGGGGCGGGAGGCTACACCTTC
CDR3 protein: CASSYLPGAGGYTF

V gene: TRBV28
J gene: TRBJ2-1
D gene: .
clone size: .
CDR3 DNA: TGTGCCAGCAGTCTAATAGCCCCCGAGGGGCAGTTCTTC
CDR3 protein: CASSLIAPEGQFF

V gene: TRBV5-1
J gene: TRBJ2-7
D gene: .
clone size: .
CDR3 DNA: TGCGCCAGCAGCTTGGGAGGGGACTCCTACGAGCAGTACTTC
CDR3 protein: CASSLGGDSYEQYF

V gene: TRBV12-3/TRBV12-4
J gene: TRBJ1-4
D gene: .
clone size: .
CDR3 DNA: TGTGCCAGCAGTTTTCCCGGTGAAAAACTGTTTTTT
CDR3 protein: CASSFPGEKLFF

V gene: TRBV5-1
J gene: TRBJ2-5
D gene: TRBD1
clone size: .
CDR3 DNA: TGCGCCAGCAGCTTGGCGGGACAGGGAGAGACCCAGTACTTC
CDR3 protein: CASSLAGQGETQYF

V gene: TRBV27
J gene: TRBJ2-7
D gene: .
clone size: .
CDR3 DNA: TGTGCCAGCAGTTTAATCTCCAGTTCCGAGCAGTACTTC
CDR3 protein: CASSLISSSEQYF

V gene: TRBV19
J gene: TRBJ1-5
D gene: .
clone size: once
CDR3 DNA: TGTGCCAGTACCCAGGGGAGTCAGCCCCAGCATTTT
CDR3 protein: CASTQGSQPQHF

V gene: TRBV5-4
J gene: TRBJ1-1
D gene: TRBD1
clone size: .
CDR3 DNA: TGTGCCAGCAGCGGTACAGGGGGTACTGAAGCTTTCTTT
CDR3 protein: CASSGTGGTEAFF

V gene: TRBV2
J gene: TRBJ1-2
D gene: TRBD1
clone size: .
CDR3 DNA: TGTGCCAGCAGGAGCCGGACAGGGGGCAGTGGCTACACCTTC
CDR3 protein: CASRSRTGGSGYTF

V gene: TRBV7-2
J gene: TRBJ2-1
D gene: .
clone size: .
CDR3 DNA: TGTGCCAGCAGTCCCCGGGGTAGTGGGGGGGCCGGTCACAATGAGCAGTTCTTC
CDR3 protein: CASSPRGSGGAGHNEQFF

V gene: TRBV18
J gene: TRBJ1-6
D gene: .
clone size: .
CDR3 DNA: TGTGCCAGCTCGCAAGGGGGGCGGGGGGCACCCCTCCACTTT
CDR3 protein: CASSQGGRGAPLHF

V gene: TRBV7-9
J gene: TRBJ1-1
D gene: .
clone size: .
CDR3 DNA: TGTGCCAGCAGCGGCCGTGAGCCGAACACTGAAGCTTTCTTT
CDR3 protein: CASSGREPNTEAFF

V gene: TRBV18
J gene: TRBJ2-5
D gene: TRBD1
clone size: .
CDR3 DNA: TGTGCCAGCTCACCGGGACAGCGTTATTACCAAGAGACCCAGTACTTC
CDR3 protein: CASSPGQRYYQETQYF

V gene: TRBV10-3
J gene: TRBJ2-7
D gene: TRBD2
clone size: .
CDR3 DNA: TGTGCCATCATGGGGGGGGGCTCCTACGAGCAGTACTTC
CDR3 protein: CAIMGGGSYEQYF

V gene: TRBV12-3/TRBV12-4
J gene: TRBJ1-3
D gene: .
clone size: once
CDR3 DNA: TGTGCCAGCAGTTTAACTGGAAACACCATATATTTT
CDR3 protein: CASSLTGNTIYF

V gene: TRBV19
J gene: TRBJ1-5
D gene: .
clone size: .
CDR3 DNA: TGTGCCAGTAGTCCGTCCCTGGGAAGGAGCAATCAGCCCCAGCATTTT
CDR3 protein: CASSPSLGRSNQPQHF

V gene: TRBV9
J gene: TRBJ1-4
D gene: .
clone size: .
CDR3 DNA: TGTGCCAGCAGCGCGGGCCCTCTTAATGAAAAACTGTTTTTT
CDR3 protein: CASSAGPLNEKLFF

V gene: TRBV27
J gene: TRBJ1-6
D gene: .
clone size: .
CDR3 DNA: TGTGCCAGCTCGGCAGGGTCTGGGAATTCACCCCTCCACTTT
CDR3 protein: CASSAGSGNSPLHF

V gene: TRBV7-9
J gene: TRBJ2-7
D gene: TRBD1
clone size: .
CDR3 DNA: TGTGCCAGCAGCGGTGGGACAGGGGGCCCCGAGCAGTACTTC
CDR3 protein: CASSGGTGGPEQYF

V gene: TRBV19
J gene: TRBJ1-3
D gene: .
clone size: .
CDR3 DNA: TGTGCCACCTCCTCCGGGCTTGATGGGAACACCATATATTTT
CDR3 protein: CATSSGLDGNTIYF

V gene: TRBV20-1
J gene: TRBJ2-1
D gene: .
clone size: .
CDR3 DNA: TGCAGTGCTAGAGAGCTCGATGAGCAGTTCTTC
CDR3 protein: CSARELDEQFF

V gene: TRBV25-1
J gene: TRBJ1-1
D gene: .
clone size: .
CDR3 DNA: TGTGCCAGCAGTGATTGGACCACTGAAGCTTTCTTT
CDR3 protein: CASSDWTTEAFF

V gene: TRBV7-2
J gene: TRBJ1-5
D gene: .
clone size: .
CDR3 DNA: TGTGCCAGCAGCTTAGAGGGTTATCAGCCCCAGCATTTT
CDR3 protein: CASSLEGYQPQHF

V gene: TRBV9
J gene: TRBJ2-1
D gene: .
clone size: .
CDR3 DNA: TGTGCCAGCAGCTCATCGGGTGGCCAACCCTCCCCTGGCGATGAGCAGTTCTTC
CDR3 protein: CASSSSGGQPSPGDEQFF

V gene: TRBV30
J gene: TRBJ1-1
D gene: TRBD1
clone size: .
CDR3 DNA: TGTGCCTGGAGTCGTATGGGACAGGGGAATACTGAAGCTTTCTTT
CDR3 protein: CAWSRMGQGNTEAFF

V gene: TRBV9
J gene: TRBJ2-3
D gene: .
clone size: .
CDR3 DNA: TGTGCCAGCAGCACAGAGGCCACAGATACGCAGTATTTT
CDR3 protein: CASSTEATDTQYF

V gene: TRBV3-1/TRBV3-2
J gene: TRBJ1-3
D gene: .
clone size: .
CDR3 DNA: TGTGCCAGCAGCCCGAACCCCAGTAGCGGCAGAAACACCATATATTTT
CDR3 protein: CASSPNPSSGRNTIYF

V gene: TRBV5-1
J gene: TRBJ1-3
D gene: TRBD1
clone size: .
CDR3 DNA: TGCGCCAGCAGCTGGGACAGCCAGCATCTCGGTGGAAACACCATATATTTT
CDR3 protein: CASSWDSQHLGGNTIYF

V gene: TRBV18
J gene: TRBJ2-3
D gene: TRBD1
clone size: .
CDR3 DNA: TGTGCCAGCTCACCGCAAACAGGGGGCTGGTCAGATACGCAGTATTTT
CDR3 protein: CASSPQTGGWSDTQYF

V gene: TRBV3-1/TRBV3-2
J gene: TRBJ2-1
D gene: .
clone size: .
CDR3 DNA: TGTGCCAGCAGCCAAGCCAGTTCCTACAATGAGCAGTTCTTC
CDR3 protein: CASSQASSYNEQFF

V gene: TRBV10-3
J gene: TRBJ2-5
D gene: TRBD1
clone size: .
CDR3 DNA: TGTGCCATCAGTGAGGCCGGGACAGGGGTTTTGAAGACCCAGTACTTC
CDR3 protein: CAISEAGTGVLKTQYF

V gene: TRBV25-1
J gene: TRBJ1-1
D gene: .
clone size: .
CDR3 DNA: TGTGCCAGCAGTGCCCCCCGGGGGGCGGGGAACACTGAAGCTTTCTTT
CDR3 protein: CASSAPRGAGNTEAFF

V gene: TRBV15
J gene: TRBJ1-2
D gene: .
clone size: .
CDR3 DNA: TGTGCCACCAGCAGCGGGACAAGTAATAACTATGGCTACACCTTC
CDR3 protein: CATSSGTSNNYGYTF

V gene: TRBV2
J gene: TRBJ2-6
D gene: .
clone size: .
CDR3 DNA: TGTGCCAGCAGGAGGGAAAGCTCTGGGGCCAACGTCCTGACTTTC
CDR3 protein: CASRRESSGANVLTF

V gene: TRBV13
J gene: TRBJ1-3
D gene: TRBD1
clone size: .
CDR3 DNA: TGTGCCAGCAGCTTGGACAGGGCTGGAAACACCATATATTTT
CDR3 protein: CASSLDRAGNTIYF

V gene: TRBV5-1
J gene: TRBJ2-7
D gene: .
clone size: once
CDR3 DNA: TGCGCCAGCAGCTTTTTGGGCTGGGACAAAAACTACGAGCAGTACTTC
CDR3 protein: CASSFLGWDKNYEQYF

V gene: TRBV12-3/TRBV12-4
J gene: TRBJ1-6
D gene: .
clone size: .
CDR3 DNA: TGTGCCAGCAGTCCTTTGACACCGGCACCCCTCCACTTT
CDR3 protein: CASSPLTPAPLHF

V gene: TRBV27
J gene: TRBJ2-7
D gene: TRBD1
clone size: .
CDR3 DNA: TGTGCCAGCAGTCGAAGACAGGGAACCAACGAGCAGTACTTC
CDR3 protein: CASSRRQGTNEQYF